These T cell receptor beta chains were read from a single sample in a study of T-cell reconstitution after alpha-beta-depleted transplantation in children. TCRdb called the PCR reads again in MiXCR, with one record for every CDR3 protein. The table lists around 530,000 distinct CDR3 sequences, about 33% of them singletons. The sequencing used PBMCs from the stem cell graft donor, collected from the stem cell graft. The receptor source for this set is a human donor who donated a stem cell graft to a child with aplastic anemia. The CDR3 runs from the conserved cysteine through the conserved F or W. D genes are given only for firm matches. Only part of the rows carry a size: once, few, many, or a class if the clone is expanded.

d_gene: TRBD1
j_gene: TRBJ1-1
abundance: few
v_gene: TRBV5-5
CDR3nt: TGTGCCAGCGGTGGACAGGGGGCTGAAGCTTTCTTT
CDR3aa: CASGGQGAEAFF

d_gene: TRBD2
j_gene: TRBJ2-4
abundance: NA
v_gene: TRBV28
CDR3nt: TGTGCCAGCAGTGGGCTAGCGGGAGGGGGGGGCATTCAGTACTTC
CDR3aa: CASSGLAGGGGIQYF

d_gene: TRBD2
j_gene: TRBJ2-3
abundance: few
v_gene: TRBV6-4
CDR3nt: TGTGCCAGCAGTGACGGGCGGGAGAGCACAGATACGCAGTATTTT
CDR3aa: CASSDGRESTDTQYF

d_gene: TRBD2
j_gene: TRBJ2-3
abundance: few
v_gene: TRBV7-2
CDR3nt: TGTGCCAGCAGCGTAGCGGGAGGGCCCATAGCAGATACGCAGTATTTT
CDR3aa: CASSVAGGPIADTQYF

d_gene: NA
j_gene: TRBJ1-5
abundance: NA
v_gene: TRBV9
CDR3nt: TGTGCCAGCAGCGCTGCCCTAACTCAGCCCCAGCATTTT
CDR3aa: CASSAALTQPQHF

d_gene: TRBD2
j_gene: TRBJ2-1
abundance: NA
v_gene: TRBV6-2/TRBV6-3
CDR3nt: TGTGCCAGCACTAGCGGGAGTTATGATGAGCAGTTCTTC
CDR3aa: CASTSGSYDEQFF

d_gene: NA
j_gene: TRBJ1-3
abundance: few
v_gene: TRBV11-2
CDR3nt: TGTGCCAGCAGCCCTATGACCCGCTACTCTGGAAACACCATATATTTT
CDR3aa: CASSPMTRYSGNTIYF

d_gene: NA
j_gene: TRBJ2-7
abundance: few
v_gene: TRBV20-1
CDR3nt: TGCAGTGCTAGAGGTTTAGTCGGGCCCCACGAGCAGTACTTC
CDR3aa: CSARGLVGPHEQYF

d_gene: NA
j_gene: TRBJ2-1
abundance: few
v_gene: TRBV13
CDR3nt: TGTGCCAGCAGCTTAGACAGAGACGACTACAATGAGCAGTTCTTC
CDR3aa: CASSLDRDDYNEQFF

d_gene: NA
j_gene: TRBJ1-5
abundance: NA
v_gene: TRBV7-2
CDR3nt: TGTGCCAGCAGCTTTAGCACCGGGACACATCAGCCCCAGCATTTT
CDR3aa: CASSFSTGTHQPQHF

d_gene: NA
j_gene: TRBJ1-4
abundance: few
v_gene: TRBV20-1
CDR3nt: TGCAGTGCTAGAGGGAGAGGAAATGAAAAACTGTTTTTT
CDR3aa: CSARGRGNEKLFF

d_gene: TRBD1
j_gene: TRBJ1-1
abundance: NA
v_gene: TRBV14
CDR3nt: TGTGCCAGCAGCCGGGACAGGGCCACTGAAGCTTTCTTT
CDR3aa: CASSRDRATEAFF

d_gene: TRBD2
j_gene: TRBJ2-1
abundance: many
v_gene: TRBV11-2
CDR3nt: TGTGCCAGCAGCTTATTGGCTAGCGGCCACCGACCTACCTACAATGAGCAGTTCTTC
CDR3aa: CASSLLASGHRPTYNEQFF

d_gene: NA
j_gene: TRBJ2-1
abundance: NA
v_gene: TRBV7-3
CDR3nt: TGTGCCAGCAGCTTAGGCCGGTCGAACAATGAGCAGTTCTTC
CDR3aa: CASSLGRSNNEQFF

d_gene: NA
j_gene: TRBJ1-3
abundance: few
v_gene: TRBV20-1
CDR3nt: TGCAGTGCCTACACAGCCGGGGGAAACACCATATATTTT
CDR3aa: CSAYTAGGNTIYF

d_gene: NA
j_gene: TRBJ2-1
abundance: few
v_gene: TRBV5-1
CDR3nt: TGCGCCAGCGCCCCCTTAGCGAGGGACAATGAGCAGTTCTTC
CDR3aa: CASAPLARDNEQFF

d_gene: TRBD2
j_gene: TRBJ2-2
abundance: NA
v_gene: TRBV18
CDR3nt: TGTGCCAGCTCACCACAACTAGCGGGAAACACCGGGGAGCTGTTTTTT
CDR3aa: CASSPQLAGNTGELFF

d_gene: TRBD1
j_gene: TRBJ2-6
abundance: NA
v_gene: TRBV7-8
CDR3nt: TGTGCCAGCAGCTTGACAGGGGGCGGGTCTGGGGCCAACGTCCTGACTTTC
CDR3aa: CASSLTGGGSGANVLTF

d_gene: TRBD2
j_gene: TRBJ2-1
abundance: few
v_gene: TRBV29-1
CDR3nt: TGCAGCGCCTGGGAGGCGGGAGTTGGTGAGCAGTTCTTC
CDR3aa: CSAWEAGVGEQFF

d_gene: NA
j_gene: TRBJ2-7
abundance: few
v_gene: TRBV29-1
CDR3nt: TGCAGCGCCCTAGCGTTCTCCTACGAGCAGTACTTC
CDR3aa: CSALAFSYEQYF

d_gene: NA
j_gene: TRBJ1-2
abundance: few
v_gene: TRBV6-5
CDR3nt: TGTGCCAGCAGTTACACGCCAGGGAACTATGGCTACACCTTC
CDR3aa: CASSYTPGNYGYTF

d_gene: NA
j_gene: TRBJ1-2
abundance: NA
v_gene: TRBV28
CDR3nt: TGTGCCAGCAGTGCAGGGACTCACGCCTATGGCTACACCTTC
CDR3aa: CASSAGTHAYGYTF

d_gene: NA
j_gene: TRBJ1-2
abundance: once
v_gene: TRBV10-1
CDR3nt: TGCACCAGCAGTGAGTCGGTAGGCGCGGGGGACAACTATGGCTACACCTTC
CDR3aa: CTSSESVGAGDNYGYTF

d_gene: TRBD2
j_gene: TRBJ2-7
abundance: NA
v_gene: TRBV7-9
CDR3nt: TGTGCCAGCAGCTCCCGGGGGGGGATCGGCTACGAGCAGTACTTC
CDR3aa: CASSSRGGIGYEQYF

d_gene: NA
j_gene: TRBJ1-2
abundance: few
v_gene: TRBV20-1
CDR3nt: TGCAGTGCTAGAGACCAGTTCCACTATGGCTACACCTTC
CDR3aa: CSARDQFHYGYTF

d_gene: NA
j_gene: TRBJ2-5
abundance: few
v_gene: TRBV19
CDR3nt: TGTGCCAGTAGTATTGAGGGACGCCAAGAGACCCAGTACTTC
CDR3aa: CASSIEGRQETQYF

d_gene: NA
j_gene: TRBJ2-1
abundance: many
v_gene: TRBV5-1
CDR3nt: TGCGCCAGCAGCTTGGCCCCAGGAGTCACCTACAATGAGCAGTTCTTC
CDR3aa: CASSLAPGVTYNEQFF

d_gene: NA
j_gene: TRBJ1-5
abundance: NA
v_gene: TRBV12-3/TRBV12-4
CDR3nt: TGTGCCAGCAGTGCGACGGGGGACAATCAGCCCCAGCATTTT
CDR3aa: CASSATGDNQPQHF

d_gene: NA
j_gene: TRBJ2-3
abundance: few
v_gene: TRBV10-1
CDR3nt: TGCGCCAGCAGTGGGTCCAGCGGACAAAGCACAGATACGCAGTATTTT
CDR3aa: CASSGSSGQSTDTQYF

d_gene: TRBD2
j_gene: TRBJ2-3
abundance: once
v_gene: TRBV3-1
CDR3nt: TGTGCCAGCAGCCTTCCCGGGACTAGCGGGCGCACAGATACGCAGTATTTT
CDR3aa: CASSLPGTSGRTDTQYF

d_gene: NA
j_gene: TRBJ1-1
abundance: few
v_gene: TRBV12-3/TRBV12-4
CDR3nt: TGTGCCAGCAGACTTGACGAGCACACTGAAGCTTTCTTT
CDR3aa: CASRLDEHTEAFF

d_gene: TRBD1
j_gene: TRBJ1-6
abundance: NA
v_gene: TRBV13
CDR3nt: TGTGCCAGCAGCTTAGCCTCGGGACAGAGTAATTCACCCCTCCACTTT
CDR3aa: CASSLASGQSNSPLHF

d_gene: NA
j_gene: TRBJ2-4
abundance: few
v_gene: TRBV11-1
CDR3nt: TGTGCCAGCAGCTCGATACTGGACGGAGGGGGACTAGCCAAAAACATTCAGTACTTC
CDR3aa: CASSSILDGGGLAKNIQYF

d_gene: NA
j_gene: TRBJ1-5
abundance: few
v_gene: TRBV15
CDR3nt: TGTGCCACCAGCAGAGGGGGTTCGGGGGGATTAAGCAATCAGCCCCAGCATTTT
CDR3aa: CATSRGGSGGLSNQPQHF

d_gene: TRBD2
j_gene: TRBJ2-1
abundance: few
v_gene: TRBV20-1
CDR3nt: TGCAGTGCCCCGACCCGACTAGCGGGTTGGGGGGCTTACAATGAGCAGTTCTTC
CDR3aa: CSAPTRLAGWGAYNEQFF